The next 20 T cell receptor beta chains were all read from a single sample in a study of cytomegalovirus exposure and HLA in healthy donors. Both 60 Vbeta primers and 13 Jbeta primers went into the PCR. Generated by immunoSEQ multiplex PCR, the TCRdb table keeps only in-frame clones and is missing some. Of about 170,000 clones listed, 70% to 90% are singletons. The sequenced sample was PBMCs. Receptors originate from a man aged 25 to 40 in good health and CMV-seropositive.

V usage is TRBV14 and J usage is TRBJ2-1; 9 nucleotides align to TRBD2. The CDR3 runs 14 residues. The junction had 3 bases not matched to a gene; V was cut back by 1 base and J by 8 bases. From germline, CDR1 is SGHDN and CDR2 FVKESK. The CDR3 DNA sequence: TGTGCCAGCAGCCAAGCGGCGGGAGGGGATGAGCAGTTCTTC. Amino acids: CASSQAAGGDEQFF.

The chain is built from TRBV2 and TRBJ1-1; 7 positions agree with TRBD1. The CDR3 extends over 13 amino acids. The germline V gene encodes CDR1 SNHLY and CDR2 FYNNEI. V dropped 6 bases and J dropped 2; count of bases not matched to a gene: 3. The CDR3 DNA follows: TGTGCCAGCAGACGACAGGGTAACACTGAAGCTTTCTTT. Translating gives CASRRQGNTEAFF.

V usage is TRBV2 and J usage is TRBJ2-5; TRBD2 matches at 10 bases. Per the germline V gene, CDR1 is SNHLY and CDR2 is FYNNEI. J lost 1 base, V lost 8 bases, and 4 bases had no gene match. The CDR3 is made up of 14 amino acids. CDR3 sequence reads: CASRAGGSQETQYF. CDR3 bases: TGTGCCAGCCGAGCGGGAGGGAGCCAAGAGACCCAGTACTTC.

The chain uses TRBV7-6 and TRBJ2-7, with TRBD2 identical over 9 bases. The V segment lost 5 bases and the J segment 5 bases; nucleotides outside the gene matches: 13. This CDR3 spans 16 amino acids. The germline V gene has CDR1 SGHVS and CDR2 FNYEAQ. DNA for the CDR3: TGTGCCAGCAGCCCCCTAGGCGGGGGGGTTTCGGACGAGCAGTACTTC. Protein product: CASSPLGGGVSDEQYF.

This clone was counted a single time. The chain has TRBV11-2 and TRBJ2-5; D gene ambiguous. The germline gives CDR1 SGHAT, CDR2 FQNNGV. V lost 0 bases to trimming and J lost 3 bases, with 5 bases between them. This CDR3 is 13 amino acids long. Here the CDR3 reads CASSLDREETQYF. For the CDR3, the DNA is TGTGCCAGCAGCTTAGATCGGGAAGAGACCCAGTACTTC. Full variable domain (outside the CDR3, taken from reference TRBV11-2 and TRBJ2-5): EAGVAQSPRYKIIEKRQSVAFWCNPISGHATLYWYQQILGQGPKLLIQFQNNGVVDDSQLPKDRFSAERLKGVDSTLKIQPAKLEDSAVYLCASSLDREETQYFGPGTRLLVL.

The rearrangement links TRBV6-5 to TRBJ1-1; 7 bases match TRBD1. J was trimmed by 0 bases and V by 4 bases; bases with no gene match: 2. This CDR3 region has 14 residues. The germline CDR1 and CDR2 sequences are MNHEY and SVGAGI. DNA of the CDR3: TGTGCCAGCAGTTGGGACAGTATGAACACTGAAGCTTTCTTT. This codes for CASSWDSMNTEAFF.

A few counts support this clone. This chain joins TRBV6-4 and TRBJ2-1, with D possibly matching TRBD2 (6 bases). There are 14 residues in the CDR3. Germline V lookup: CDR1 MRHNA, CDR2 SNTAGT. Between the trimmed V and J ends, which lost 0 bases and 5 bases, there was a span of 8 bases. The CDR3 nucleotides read TGTGCCAGCAGTGACTCCGGGAGTCACAATGAGCAGTTCTTC. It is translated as CASSDSGSHNEQFF.

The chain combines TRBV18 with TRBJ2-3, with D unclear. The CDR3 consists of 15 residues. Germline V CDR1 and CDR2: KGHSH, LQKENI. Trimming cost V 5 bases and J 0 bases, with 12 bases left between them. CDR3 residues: CASSSKITSTDTQYF. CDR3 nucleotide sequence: TGTGCCAGCTCATCTAAGATAACTAGCACAGATACGCAGTATTTT.

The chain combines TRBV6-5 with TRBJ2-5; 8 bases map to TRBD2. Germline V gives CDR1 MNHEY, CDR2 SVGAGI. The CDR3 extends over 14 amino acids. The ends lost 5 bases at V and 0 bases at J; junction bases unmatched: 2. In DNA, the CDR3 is TGTGCCAGCAGTCGCGGGAGGTACCAAGAGACCCAGTACTTC. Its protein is CASSRGRYQETQYF.

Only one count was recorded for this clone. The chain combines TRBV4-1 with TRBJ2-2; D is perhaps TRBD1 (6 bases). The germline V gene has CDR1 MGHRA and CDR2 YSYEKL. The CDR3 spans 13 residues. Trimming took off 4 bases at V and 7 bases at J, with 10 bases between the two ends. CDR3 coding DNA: TGCGCCAGCAGCCTACAGGGTAGCGGGGAGCTGTTTTTT. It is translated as CASSLQGSGELFF.

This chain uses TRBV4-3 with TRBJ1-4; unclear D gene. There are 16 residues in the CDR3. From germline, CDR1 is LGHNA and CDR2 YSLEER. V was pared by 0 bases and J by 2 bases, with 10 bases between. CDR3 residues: CASSQDPRPTNEKLFF. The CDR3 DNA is TGCGCCAGCAGCCAAGACCCCAGGCCCACTAATGAAAAACTGTTTTTT.

CDR3 sequence: CASSLIRGAPQETQYF. In nucleotides, the CDR3 is TGCGCCAGCAGTCTAATCCGGGGGGCGCCCCAAGAGACCCAGTACTTC. The chain carries TRBV10-2 and TRBJ2-5; TRBD2 might be the D (7 bases). The length of the CDR3 is 16 residues. With 5 bases removed from V and 1 base from J, the gap between germline ends came to 17 bases. Germline CDR1 WSHSY, CDR2 SAAADI.

The CDR3 reads CASTTGTLIGGQGTQYF. Written as DNA, the CDR3 is TGCGCCAGCACCACCGGGACCCTCATCGGAGGACAGGGTACGCAGTATTTT. This chain connects TRBV5-1 to TRBJ2-3; 8 bases are a match to TRBD1. The germline V gene has CDR1 SGHRS and CDR2 YFSETQ. CDR3 length equals 17 residues. J was trimmed by 8 bases and V by 6 bases; bases with no gene match: 20.

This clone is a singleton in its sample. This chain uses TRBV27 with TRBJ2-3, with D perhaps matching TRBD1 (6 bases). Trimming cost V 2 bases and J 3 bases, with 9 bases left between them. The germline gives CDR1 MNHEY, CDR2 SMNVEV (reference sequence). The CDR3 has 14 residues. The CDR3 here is CASSLLQGTDTQYF. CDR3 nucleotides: TGTGCCAGCAGTTTACTCCAGGGGACAGATACGCAGTATTTT.

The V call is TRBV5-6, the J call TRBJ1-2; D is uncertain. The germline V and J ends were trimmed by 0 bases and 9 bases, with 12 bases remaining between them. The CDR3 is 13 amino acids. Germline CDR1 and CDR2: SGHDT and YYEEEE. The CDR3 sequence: CASSLGTPVSYTF. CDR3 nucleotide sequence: TGTGCCAGCAGCTTGGGGACTCCGGTGAGCTACACCTTC.

CDR3 DNA: TGTGCCAGCAGCTTAGATCCGAGCGGGGGTTGGGGAAACACCATATATTTT. Protein sequence: CASSLDPSGGWGNTIYF. The V call is TRBV11-2, the J call TRBJ1-3, with D perhaps TRBD1 (5 bases). Trimming took off 0 bases at V and 4 bases at J, with 16 bases between the two ends. This CDR3 has 17 amino acids. The germline CDR1 and CDR2 sequences are SGHAT and FQNNGV.

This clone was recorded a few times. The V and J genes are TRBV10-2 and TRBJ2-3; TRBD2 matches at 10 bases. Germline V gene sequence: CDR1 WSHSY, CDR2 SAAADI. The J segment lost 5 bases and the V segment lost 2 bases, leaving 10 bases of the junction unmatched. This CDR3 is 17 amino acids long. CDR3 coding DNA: TGCGCCAGCAGTGAGCTAATAGCGGGAGGTCGGATAGATACGCAGTATTTT. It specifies CASSELIAGGRIDTQYF.

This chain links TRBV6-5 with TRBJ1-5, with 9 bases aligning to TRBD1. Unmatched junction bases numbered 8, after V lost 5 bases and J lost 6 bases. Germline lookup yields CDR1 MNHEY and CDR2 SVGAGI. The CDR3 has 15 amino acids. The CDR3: CASSLTGGAVQPQHF. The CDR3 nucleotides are TGTGCCAGCAGTCTTACAGGGGGCGCGGTTCAGCCCCAGCATTTT.

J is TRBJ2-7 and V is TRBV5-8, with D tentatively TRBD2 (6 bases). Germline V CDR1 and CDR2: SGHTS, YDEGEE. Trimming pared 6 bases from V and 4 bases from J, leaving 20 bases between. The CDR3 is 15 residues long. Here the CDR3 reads CASMTRRLSPYEQYF. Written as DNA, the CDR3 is TGTGCCAGCATGACTAGACGTCTATCACCTTACGAGCAGTACTTC.

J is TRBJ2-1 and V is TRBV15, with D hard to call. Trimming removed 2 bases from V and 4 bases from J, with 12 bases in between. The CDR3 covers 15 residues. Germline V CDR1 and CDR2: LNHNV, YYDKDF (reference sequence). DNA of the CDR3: TGTGCCACCAGCAGACCCCAGACTGGATACAATGAGCAGTTCTTC. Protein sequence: CATSRPQTGYNEQFF.